The entry below describes one TCR beta chain. Its antigen target is currently unknown. No base quality information exists; no much larger clone differs at one position. This sample was included in a study of cytomegalovirus exposure and HLA in healthy donors (dated by TCRdb to 2015 to 2018). With regard to the full study: In an earlier analysis of roughly 500 of the donors, 276 Gb of sequence data and 90 million to 120 million unique TCR beta sequences from about 190 million T cells were reported. About 300 gigabases of sequencing data and 70 million to 100 million unique TCR sequences were included in an early release covering about 620 HLA-typed donors. Of the approximately 370 genotyped donors, 70% to 90% were placed in the genetic ancestry cluster associated with self-reported Caucasian donors. The study aimed to test whether cataloging public T cell receptors could reveal signatures of past pathogen exposure. Using immunosequencing, the study profiled T cell repertoires from around 680 subjects and related those repertoires to cytomegalovirus serostatus. A separate validation cohort of 90 to 150 different subjects was used in addition to the approximately 610-subject first cohort. To predict cytomegalovirus infection status, the study combined high-throughput TCR immunosequencing, statistical association of individual TCRs with disease status, and machine learning. A later analysis re-examined previously published TCR beta repertoires from around 670 donors and added high-resolution HLA genotyping to investigate patterns of TCR occurrence. In the later analysis, no new phenotypic data were used to find candidate immune exposures; instead, reliance was placed on TCR beta sequences and their occurrence across donors. An earlier analysis of about 600 of the donors used high-throughput TCR beta sequencing to judge whether each TCR beta V gene segment behaved as functional or pseudogenic. Donor age, sex, ethnicity and CMV serostatus were compiled together with the repertoire data. In a later genetic analysis, genome-wide SNP genotypes for about three fifths of the 666 donors were used, and that subset was treated as a discovery cohort. All discovery cohort repertoires had been generated on a single sequencing platform. Both class I and class II loci were covered by HLA typing, at four-digit resolution. The number of donors typed differed by locus, with 629-630 for A, B, C, DRB1 and DQB1, 522 for DQA1, nearly 610 for DPA1, and around 430 for DPB1. Because of strong linkage in the cohort, roughly five DR-DQ haplotypes were treated as single units for association and clustering. Across under 500 genotyped donors of the cohort, an average of roughly 200,000 unique TCR beta nucleotide sequences per donor were sequenced, and 15% to 20% of those sequences were non-productive. Findings and caveats that apply to the study as a whole: A cluster of highly shared sequence variants was judged likely to be a technical artifact of the sequencing pipeline. In a later analysis, some 18,000 TCR beta sequences were associated with specific HLA alleles at a false discovery rate of 0.05. V-gene and J-gene trimming of TCR beta chains was associated with a missense DCLRE1C variant in a later genetic analysis, and the association was replicated in an independent cohort. In a later analysis, HLA-associated TCR beta chains were found to be more clonally expanded and to have lower generation probabilities than equally common non-associated chains. Some IMGT-functional V segments, including TRBV6-2 and TRBV6-3, could not be told apart with the 87-base-pair reads, so those segments were excluded. In an earlier analysis of about 600 of the donors, most TCR beta V segments appeared in productive rearrangements about 90% or about 30% of the time, broadly matching IMGT annotations. A later analysis reported that several top co-occurrence clusters appeared linked to parvovirus B19, influenza, CMV and Epstein-Barr virus. A total of some 180 TCR beta chains were listed by the study as associated with cytomegalovirus. Roughly uniform sequencing depth across donors was assumed in presence/absence analyses, although this assumption may not hold. Only TCR beta chains were sequenced in this cohort, and the absence of alpha or paired-chain data limited detectable features. A further reported finding was that TCR beta sequences accurately predicted the HLA-A and HLA-B alleles for most subjects in the first cohort. In a later analysis, TCR association rates were found to vary across HLA loci, with the most associated TCRs seen for DRB1 alleles and the fewest for HLA-C alleles. A few of the identified cytomegalovirus-associated TCR beta chains were confirmed in vitro to be specific for cytomegalovirus antigens. In a later analysis, most CMV-associated TCR beta chains were found to appear HLA-restricted, with HLA associations seemingly driven largely by CMV exposure. The classifier was reported to diagnose cytomegalovirus status with high specificity and sensitivity in both the original and validation cohorts. HLA typing was unavailable for some donors at each locus, so association tests used only the typed subset. Correlated functional status among segregating V segments might reflect linkage disequilibrium, but an unknown experimental factor could not be ruled out. Because counts were too low, 15 to 20 rarely observed V segments, including chromosome 9 orphons, were excluded from the earlier analysis of fewer than 650 of the donors. For the cohort, immune exposure information was limited to CMV serostatus. When HLA alleles, especially DR and DQ, strongly co-occurred, attributing TCR associations to individual alleles was difficult. It was suggested by the authors that the approach could potentially be generalized to other disease states and immunological phenotypes. Compared with the approximately 700-donor mean, donors in an Asian-associated ancestry cluster had fewer N-insertions in productive TCRs, according to a later genetic analysis. Most TCR sequences were observed very rarely across donors, whereas some public TCRs were present in many individuals.

The cohort comprised around 690 healthy bone marrow donors. At the time of sampling, all cohort members were nominally healthy, though unrecorded immune exposures were likely present. The donor was CMV seronegative and belonged to the group of over 350 seronegative cohort members. A peripheral blood sample was collected from each donor, and TCR beta sequencing was performed on peripheral blood mononuclear cells. Genomic DNA was extracted from the blood cell samples with the Qiagen DNeasy Blood Extraction Kit. Libraries were made using the immunoSEQ multiplex PCR assay. A mixture of 60 forward primers for TCR Vbeta segments and 13 reverse primers for TCR Jbeta segments was used in the multiplex PCR. Amplification of the CDR3 region of rearranged TCR beta genes was performed with a multiplex PCR assay on genomic DNA. The Illumina HiSeq System was used to sequence the amplified TCR beta libraries as 87-base-pair reads. For the original study's pipeline: Across the 670 or so repertoires, a later analysis counted approximately 83 million unique TCR beta chains, 8.5 million to 12 million of which were shared by at least two donors. Raw reads were error-corrected and collapsed into unique sequences by a nearest-neighbor algorithm in which closely related sequences were merged to remove PCR and sequencing errors. V, D and J gene segments were assigned by aligning CDR3 sequences to IMGT reference sequences. For a sequence to be retained, a match of at least six nucleotides to both a V gene segment and a J gene segment was required. Rearrangements were called productive when the CDR3 lacked stop codons and stayed in frame with V and J; all others were non-productive. Following IMGT convention, CDR3 was defined as the stretch from the second conserved V-encoded cysteine to the conserved J-encoded phenylalanine. In an earlier analysis of around 570 of the donors, sequences lacking an unambiguous match to a single V gene segment were excluded. In an earlier analysis of roughly 500 of the donors, V segments were called functional above 56.7% productive rearrangements and were called segregating when the between-donor standard deviation exceeded 5%. To diagnose cytomegalovirus status from the catalog of TCR beta chain sequences, a statistical classification framework was built. A later analysis assigned V and J genes by comparing TCR nucleotide sequences with IMGT/GENE-DB human TR gene sequences. A later analysis assigned CDR3 sequences and most-parsimonious VDJ recombination scenarios with the TCRdist pipeline. In a later analysis, each TCR beta chain was defined by its CDR3 amino acid sequence together with its V-gene family, and reads without a unique V-gene family were excluded. In a later analysis, around 650 highly shared, low-generation-probability nucleotide sequences were removed to address suspected cross-contamination and a sequencing artifact. For each public chain, a later analysis derived a clonal expansion index from normalized ranks of inferred template counts within each repertoire. In a later analysis, generation probabilities were computed with a VDJ recombination model fitted to out-of-frame rearrangements, and the resulting probabilities were checked against IGoR. A later analysis scored TCR-TCR, TCR-HLA and TCR-CMV co-occurrence with hypergeometric tests, applying a repertoire-size bias correction to TCR pairs. To estimate false discovery rates, a later analysis permuted the HLA or CMV assignments 20 times. A later analysis grouped co-occurring TCRs with DBSCAN, adding TCRdist sequence similarity when clustering within HLA-allele-positive subsets. Repertoires with fewer than 30,000 or more than 120,000 public chains were left out of co-occurrence clustering, as were five repertoires with anomalous nucleotide sharing. Held by TCRdb, this immuneACCESS table contains in-frame sequences only and omits some clones. Under half of the omission traces to an unresolved V gene where checked; the cause of the rest is unknown. That table is the source of V, J and clone size, and D and trimming were worked out from the DNA. Here the sample has 200,000 to 250,000 clones; roughly 91% occur a single time. The ten largest account for 0.9% to 1.1% of the sample.

The CDR3 contains 14 residues, cysteine and phenylalanine counted. Only the CDR3 region is kept as DNA, spanning 42 bases read in frame from base 1. V is clipped by 5 bases and J by 2 bases, and the sequence between their germline boundaries is 14 bases long. Sequences SGHRS (CDR1) and YFSETQ (CDR2) are obtained from the germline V gene. The rearrangement joined TRBV5-1 to TRBJ2-7; the D gene is unclear. The sample was PBMCs. This sequence was found in a woman aged 18-29 years in good health and CMV-seronegative. The nucleotide sequence reads TGCGCCAGCAGTACGTACAGCCCCACCTACGAGCAGTACTTC. The encoded protein is CASSTYSPTYEQYF. When the CDR3 is completed using the reference TRBV5-1 and TRBJ2-7 genes on either side, the full variable domain is KAGVTQTPRYLIKTRGQQVTLSCSPISGHRSVSWYQQTPGQGLQFLFEYFSETQRNKGNFPGRFSGRQFSNSRSEMNVSTLELGDSALYLCASSTYSPTYEQYFGPGTRLTVT.